The 18 T cell receptor beta chains reported below all come from one sample, sequenced in a study of CD8+ T cells in alopecia areata. RNA was isolated and reverse transcribed to cDNA, the sequencing template. Profiled with immunoSEQ multiplex PCR; TCRdb holds only in-frame clones, not every one. Of 250,000 to 300,000 clones detected, about 62% appear once; the ten largest clones hold under 2%. Treatment specified: oral pan-JAK inhibitor, 5-10 mg twice daily. Source: CD4+ T cells sorted from blood, taken at week 24, from a patient treated with tofacitinib. The receptor source for this set is a human donor with alopecia areata.

This clone was seen at least ten times. The rearrangement uses TRBV28 and TRBJ2-7; tentative D call: TRBD1 (6 bases). V lost 1 base and J lost 4, with 11 bases in between. The germline V gene encodes CDR1 MDHEN and CDR2 SYDVKM. The CDR3 consists of 14 residues. This CDR3 is CASSLLEGVYEQYF. In nucleotides, the CDR3 is TGTGCCAGCAGTTTATTAGAGGGGGTGTACGAGCAGTACTTC.

The count of this clone is one. The J gene is TRBJ1-1, the V gene TRBV7-2, with D possibly being TRBD1 (5 bases). The CDR3 covers 16 residues. Deletions cut 0 bases from V and 0 bases from J, with 11 bases between. Per germline, CDR1 SGHTA and CDR2 FQGNSA. In nucleotides, the CDR3 is TGTGCCAGCAGCTTAGCGCTGGGGACCGTGAACACTGAAGCTTTCTTT. Translated, it gives CASSLALGTVNTEAFF.

This clone was observed a handful of times. CDR3 region: CASSPEGGYEQYF. The CDR3 DNA reads as TGCGCCAGCAGCCCAGAAGGGGGATACGAGCAGTACTTC. The V call is TRBV5-1, the J call TRBJ2-7; D perhaps matches TRBD1 (6 bases). The CDR3 totals 13 residues. The germline CDR1 and CDR2 sequences are SGHRS and YFSETQ. Trimming shortened V by 4 bases and J by 4 bases, and 12 bases separated the two germline ends.

The chain links TRBV14 to TRBJ2-3; D ambiguous. Germline V gene sequence: CDR1 SGHDN, CDR2 FVKESK. The CDR3 length is 12 residues. V lost 0 bases and J 7 bases, leaving 5 bases between the germline ends. This CDR3 reads CASSQEGYTQYF. DNA of the CDR3: TGTGCCAGCAGCCAAGAGGGGTATACGCAGTATTTT.

The rearrangement uses TRBV19 and TRBJ1-1, with 7 bases matching TRBD1. CDR1 is LNHDA and CDR2 is SQIVND in the germline V gene (reference sequence). This CDR3 has 14 residues. Trimming cost V 4 bases and J 2 bases; bases outside gene matches: 4. CDR3 coding DNA: TGTGCCAGTAGTAGCCAGGGGGGAAACACTGAAGCTTTCTTT. This sequence encodes CASSSQGGNTEAFF.

As regards this clone: A much larger clonotype is one base distant, so this may be a read error. CDR3 coding DNA: TGTGCCAGCAGCTTAGGAGCGAACACCGGGGAGCTGTTTTTT. It specifies CASSLGANTGELFF. The chain joins TRBV11-2 to TRBJ2-2; D remains ambiguous. Germline CDR1 reads SGHAT; CDR2 reads FQNNGV. The CDR3 loop spans 14 amino acids. Trimming removed 1 base from V and 0 bases from J, with 3 bases in between.

For the CDR3, the DNA is TGCAGCGTTGAGGGAGGTTCGGTGGGCTACACCTTC. It translates to CSVEGGSVGYTF. V gene TRBV29-1 combines with J gene TRBJ1-2; no clear D gene. Germline loops: CDR1 SQVTM, CDR2 ANQGSEA. This CDR3 is 12 amino acids long. Trimming cost V 3 bases and J 8 bases, with 13 bases left between them.

The chain uses TRBV4-1 and TRBJ1-2; D is unresolved. This CDR3 is 14 amino acids long. Per the germline V gene, CDR1 is MGHRA and CDR2 is YSYEKL. V was shortened by 4 bases and J by 3 bases, with 12 bases between the two germline ends. The CDR3 sequence is CASSRGGLDYGYTF. The CDR3 DNA follows: TGCGCCAGCAGCCGCGGAGGTTTGGACTATGGCTACACCTTC.

This clone was counted a few times. The chain combines TRBV29-1 with TRBJ2-2, with D perhaps TRBD2 (5 bases). V was shortened by 0 bases and J by 1 base, with 9 bases between the two germline ends. CDR3 length equals 15 residues. The germline V gene has CDR1 SQVTM and CDR2 ANQGSEA. In nucleotides, the CDR3 is TGCAGCGTTGAAGATCCCGGGGAGAACACCGGGGAGCTGTTTTTT. Protein sequence: CSVEDPGENTGELFF.

The sample holds a few counts of this clone. V and J are TRBV10-3 and TRBJ2-2; D is perhaps TRBD2 (6 bases). CDR1 is ENHRY, CDR2 SYGVKD, per germline. The CDR3 sequence is 12 residues long. The ends were cut back, 7 bases at V and 4 bases at J, with 7 bases in the middle. CDR3 in amino acids: CAITGGTGELFF. The CDR3 coding sequence is TGTGCCATCACCGGGGGCACCGGGGAGCTGTTTTTT.

J is TRBJ1-4 and V is TRBV6-1; D might be TRBD1 (5 bases). Per germline, CDR1 MNHNS and CDR2 SASEGT. V was trimmed by 7 bases and J by 5 bases, leaving 11 bases between them. The CDR3 consists of 13 residues. CDR3 residues: CASKPGINEKLFF. The CDR3 coding sequence is TGTGCCAGCAAACCAGGGATAAATGAAAAACTGTTTTTT.

This clone was recorded only once. The chain carries TRBV5-6 and TRBJ1-5; unclear D gene. V lost 2 bases, J lost 0 bases, and 9 bases lay in between. Germline V gene lookup returns CDR1 SGHDT and CDR2 YYEEEE. CDR3 length: 15 amino acids. The CDR3 DNA reads TGTGCCAGCAGCTTCTCGCAACTTAGCAATCAGCCCCAGCATTTT. This codes for CASSFSQLSNQPQHF.

The CDR3 loop reads CAIGPAETQYF. The CDR3 nucleotides read TGTGCGATCGGCCCCGCGGAGACCCAGTACTTC. This rearrangement joins TRBV7-7 to TRBJ2-5; unclear D gene. CDR1 is SSHAT and CDR2 is FNYEAQ in the germline V gene (reference sequence). This CDR3 spans 11 amino acids.

This clone was recorded a few times. The chain carries TRBV28 and TRBJ1-2; D is uncertain. V lost 6 bases and J 7 bases, leaving 6 bases between the germline ends. Germline CDR1 reads MDHEN; CDR2 reads SYDVKM. The CDR3 length is 10 residues. The CDR3 DNA reads as TGTGCCAGCAGCCAGATTGGCTACACCTTC. It is translated as CASSQIGYTF.

This clone has a handful of counts. The chain couples TRBV5-1 to TRBJ2-3, with no clear D. The CDR3 contains 13 residues. V was trimmed by 0 bases and J by 5 bases, leaving 7 bases between them. Germline values: CDR1 SGHRS, CDR2 YFSETQ. The chain's CDR3 is CASSLAREDTQYF. The CDR3 DNA is TGCGCCAGCAGCTTGGCAAGGGAAGATACGCAGTATTTT.

V usage is TRBV29-1 and J usage is TRBJ2-5; 8 nucleotides align to TRBD1. Trimming removed 7 bases from V and 4 bases from J; junction bases left unmatched: 5. Per germline, CDR1 SQVTM and CDR2 ANQGSEA. The CDR3 runs to 12 residues. CDR3 DNA: TGCAGCGCCCAAGACAGGGGAGAGACCCAGTACTTC. Translated: CSAQDRGETQYF.

The chain carries TRBV4-3 and TRBJ2-5, with 11 bases that match TRBD2. From germline, CDR1 is LGHNA and CDR2 YSLEER. V dropped 4 bases and J dropped 5; count of bases not matched to a gene: 9. CDR3 length equals 16 residues. The CDR3 DNA reads TGCGCCAGCAGCCCCCTCCTAGCGGGGGGTTCGGAGACCCAGTACTTC. The encoded protein is CASSPLLAGGSETQYF.

The chain carries TRBV30 and TRBJ1-2; no reliable D call. CDR1 is GTSNPN and CDR2 is SVGIG in the germline V gene (reference sequence). The V and J ends lost 3 bases and 4 bases respectively, with 9 bases between them. This CDR3 is built from 12 residues. This chain's CDR3 is CAWRKDSYGYTF. The CDR3 DNA follows: TGTGCCTGGAGGAAAGACTCCTATGGCTACACCTTC. The full variable domain, completed using reference TRBV30 and TRBJ1-2, is SQTIHQWPATLVQPVGSPLSLECTVEGTSNPNLYWYRQAAGRGLQLLFYSVGIGQISSEVPQNLSASRPQDRQFILSSKKLLLSDSGFYLCAWRKDSYGYTFGSGTRLTVV.